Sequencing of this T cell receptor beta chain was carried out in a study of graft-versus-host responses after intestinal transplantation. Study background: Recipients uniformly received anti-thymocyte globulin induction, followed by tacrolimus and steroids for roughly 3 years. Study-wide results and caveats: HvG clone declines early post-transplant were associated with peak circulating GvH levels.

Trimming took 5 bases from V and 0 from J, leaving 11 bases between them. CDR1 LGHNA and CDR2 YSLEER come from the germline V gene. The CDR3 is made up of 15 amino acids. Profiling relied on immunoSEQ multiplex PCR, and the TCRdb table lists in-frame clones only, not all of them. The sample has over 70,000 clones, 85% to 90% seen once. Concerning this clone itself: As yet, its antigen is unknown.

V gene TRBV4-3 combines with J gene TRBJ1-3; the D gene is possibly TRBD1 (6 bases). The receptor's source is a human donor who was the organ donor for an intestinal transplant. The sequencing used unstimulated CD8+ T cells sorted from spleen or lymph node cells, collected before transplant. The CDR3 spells CASSLDRPSGNTIYF. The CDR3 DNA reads TGCGCCAGCAGCTTAGACAGGCCCTCTGGAAACACCATATATTTT.